The entry below describes one T cell receptor (beta chain). This sample stems from a study of cytomegalovirus exposure and HLA in healthy donors. Study at large: A later analysis reported the same platform for the 95 to 150 validation repertoires and the approximately 670 first-cohort repertoires.

The data were produced by immunoSEQ multiplex PCR, yet TCRdb's version contains in-frame clones alone and is incomplete. Of 35,000 to 50,000 clones listed, 93% are singletons. The CDR3 is 15 residues long. Germline-derived CDR1 and CDR2 are WNHNN and SYGVQD (reference sequence). V dropped 6 bases and J dropped 2 bases, with 14 bases sitting between them. Sequencing was performed on PBMCs. This clonotype was obtained from a woman between 18 and 29 years old in good health and CMV-seronegative. This chain joins TRBV10-1 and TRBJ1-3; D is unclear. CDR3 DNA: TGCGCCAGCAGCGCTTATCGGGAACCTGGAAACACCATATATTTT. It translates to CASSAYREPGNTIYF.